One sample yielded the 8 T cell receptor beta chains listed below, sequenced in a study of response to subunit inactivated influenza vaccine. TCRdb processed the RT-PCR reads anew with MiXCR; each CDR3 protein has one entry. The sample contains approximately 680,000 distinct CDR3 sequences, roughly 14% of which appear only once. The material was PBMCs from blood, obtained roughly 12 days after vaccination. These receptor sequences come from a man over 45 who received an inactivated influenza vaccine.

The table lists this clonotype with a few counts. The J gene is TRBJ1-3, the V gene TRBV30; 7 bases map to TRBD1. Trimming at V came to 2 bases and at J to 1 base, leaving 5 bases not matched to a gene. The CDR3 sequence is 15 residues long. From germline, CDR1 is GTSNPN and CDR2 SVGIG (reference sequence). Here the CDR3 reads CAWSKDRASGNTIYF. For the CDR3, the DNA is TGTGCCTGGAGTAAAGACAGGGCTTCTGGAAACACCATATATTTT. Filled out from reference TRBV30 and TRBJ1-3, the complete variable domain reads SQTIHQWPATLVQPVGSPLSLECTVEGTSNPNLYWYRQAAGRGLQLLFYSVGIGQISSEVPQNLSASRPQDRQFILSSKKLLLSDSGFYLCAWSKDRASGNTIYFGEGSWLTVV.

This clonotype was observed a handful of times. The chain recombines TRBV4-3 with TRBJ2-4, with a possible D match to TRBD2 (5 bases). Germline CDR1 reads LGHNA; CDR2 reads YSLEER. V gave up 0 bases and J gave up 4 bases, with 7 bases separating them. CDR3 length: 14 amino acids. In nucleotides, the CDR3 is TGCGCCAGCAGCCAAGACCGGGGTAAAAACATTCAGTACTTC. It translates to CASSQDRGKNIQYF.

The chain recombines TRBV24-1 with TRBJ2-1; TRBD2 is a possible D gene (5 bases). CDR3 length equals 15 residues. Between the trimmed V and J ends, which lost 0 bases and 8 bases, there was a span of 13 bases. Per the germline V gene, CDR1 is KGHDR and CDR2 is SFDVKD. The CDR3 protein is CATSDLTRGGDEQFF. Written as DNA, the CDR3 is TGTGCCACCAGTGATTTGACCCGCGGAGGCGATGAGCAGTTCTTC.

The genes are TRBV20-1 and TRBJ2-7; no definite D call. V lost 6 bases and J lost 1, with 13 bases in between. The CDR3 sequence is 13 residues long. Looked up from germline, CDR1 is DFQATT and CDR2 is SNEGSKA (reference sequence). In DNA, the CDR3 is TGCAGTGCCGCCCCGTATCTTTCCTACGAGCAGTACTTC. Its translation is CSAAPYLSYEQYF.

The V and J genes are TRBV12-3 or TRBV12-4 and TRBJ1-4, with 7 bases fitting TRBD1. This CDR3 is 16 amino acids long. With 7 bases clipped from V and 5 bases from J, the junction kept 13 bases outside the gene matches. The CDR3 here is CASTPGQSKGNEKLFF. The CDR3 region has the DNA TGTGCCAGCACCCCGGGACAGTCAAAAGGGAATGAAAAACTGTTTTTT.

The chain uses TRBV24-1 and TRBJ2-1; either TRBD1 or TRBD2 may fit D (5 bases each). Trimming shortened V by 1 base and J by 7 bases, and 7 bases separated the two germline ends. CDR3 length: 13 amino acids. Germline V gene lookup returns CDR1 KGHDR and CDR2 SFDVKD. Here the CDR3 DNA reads TGTGCCACCAGTGATTTTTGGGGGAATGAGCAGTTCTTC. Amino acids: CATSDFWGNEQFF.

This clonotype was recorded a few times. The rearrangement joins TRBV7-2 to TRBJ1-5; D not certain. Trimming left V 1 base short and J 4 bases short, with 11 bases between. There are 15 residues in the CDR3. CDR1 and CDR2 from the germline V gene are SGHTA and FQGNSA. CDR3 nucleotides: TGTGCCAGCAGCTTAGGATTAGGACGGAATCAGCCCCAGCATTTT. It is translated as CASSLGLGRNQPQHF.

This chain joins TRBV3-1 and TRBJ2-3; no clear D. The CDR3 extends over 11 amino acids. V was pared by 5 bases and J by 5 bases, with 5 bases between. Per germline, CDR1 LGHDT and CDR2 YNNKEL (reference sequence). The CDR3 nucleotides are TGTGCCAGCAGCACGTTAGATACGCAGTATTTT. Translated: CASSTLDTQYF.